The 32 T cell receptor beta chains reported below all come from one sample, sequenced in a study of blood T cell repertoires in COVID-19. The protocol was immunoSEQ multiplex PCR, while the TCRdb copy is restricted to in-frame clones and leaves out a portion. The profile covers 350,000 to 450,000 clones, with around 91% appearing a single time and 1% to 1.3% taken by the ten largest. The sample consisted of PBMCs or T cells enriched from blood (not recorded which). The receptors stem from a man aged 25 to 40 who had recovered from COVID-19.

The chain couples TRBV5-4 to TRBJ2-1; a possible D gene is TRBD1 (6 bases). In germline, CDR1 is SGHNT, CDR2 YYREEE (reference sequence). CDR3 length: 14 residues. The germline V and J ends were trimmed by 0 bases and 3 bases, with 7 bases remaining between them. This CDR3 reads CASSLEGDYNEQFF. For the CDR3, the DNA is TGTGCCAGCAGCTTGGAGGGGGACTACAATGAGCAGTTCTTC.

The chain combines TRBV19 with TRBJ2-3, with 7 bases matching TRBD2. The length of the CDR3 is 12 residues. Trimming took 5 bases from V and 5 from J; bases not matched to a gene: 1. Germline assignment: CDR1 LNHDA and CDR2 SQIVND (reference sequence). CDR3 sequence (DNA): TGTGCCAGTAGTCGGACTAGAGATACGCAGTATTTT. Protein: CASSRTRDTQYF.

This chain links TRBV4-1 with TRBJ2-5, with D unclear. The V gene's germline CDR1 is MGHRA and CDR2 YSYEKL. Between the trimmed V and J ends, which lost 1 base and 1 base, there was a span of 10 bases. This CDR3 is built from 15 residues. The CDR3 here is CASSQAPDFQETQYF. The CDR3 region has the DNA TGCGCCAGCAGCCAAGCGCCAGACTTCCAAGAGACCCAGTACTTC.

The chain combines TRBV27 with TRBJ1-2, with D perhaps TRBD1 (5 bases). In germline, CDR1 is MNHEY, CDR2 SMNVEV (reference sequence). V gave up 2 bases and J gave up 0 bases, with 13 bases separating them. This CDR3 contains 16 residues. CDR3 sequence: CASSLRGTGANYGYTF. The CDR3 DNA reads TGTGCCAGCAGTTTAAGAGGGACGGGAGCTAACTATGGCTACACCTTC.

J is TRBJ1-6 and V is TRBV3-1 (or the pseudogene TRBV3-2); 12 positions agree with TRBD1. From germline, CDR1 is LGHDT and CDR2 YNNKEL (reference sequence). The CDR3 has 15 amino acids. V shed 0 bases and J 14 bases; nucleotides not matched to a gene: 5. CDR3: CASSQEGQGASTLHF. The CDR3 DNA follows: TGTGCCAGCAGCCAAGAGGGACAGGGGGCGTCCACCCTCCACTTT.

This rearrangement joins TRBV4-1 to TRBJ1-5; D uncertain. The CDR3 consists of 17 residues. Trimming took 7 bases from V and 2 from J, leaving 21 bases between them. CDR1 is MGHRA and CDR2 is YSYEKL in the germline V gene. The CDR3 DNA reads TGCGCCAGCACCGGGAGTATTTCTTCCGATGGCAATCAGCCCCAGCATTTT. It encodes CASTGSISSDGNQPQHF.

The chain has TRBV28 and TRBJ1-3; D is ambiguous. CDR1 and CDR2 from the germline V gene are MDHEN and SYDVKM. The CDR3 runs 12 residues. Trimming removed 5 bases at V and 8 bases at J, with 10 bases between. The CDR3 here is CASSPRVDTIYF. CDR3 nucleotide sequence: TGTGCCAGCAGTCCACGAGTGGACACCATATATTTT.

The chain has TRBV2 and TRBJ1-3; D gene ambiguous. The CDR3 consists of 14 residues. V dropped 0 bases and J dropped 2 bases, with 5 bases sitting between them. Germline assignment: CDR1 SNHLY and CDR2 FYNNEI. CDR3 in amino acids: CASSEAPAGNTIYF. In DNA form, the CDR3 reads TGTGCCAGCAGTGAAGCGCCAGCTGGAAACACCATATATTTT.

V and J are TRBV4-1 and TRBJ2-1, with D perhaps TRBD2 (5 bases). CDR1 and CDR2 from the germline V gene are MGHRA and YSYEKL. V lost 2 bases and J lost 0, with 11 bases in between. The length of the CDR3 is 16 residues. As DNA, the CDR3 is TGCGCCAGCAGCCAATCTCCGGGGAGCTCCTACAATGAGCAGTTCTTC. Encoded protein: CASSQSPGSSYNEQFF.

This clone was seen only once. The chain employs TRBV27 and TRBJ2-3, with no clear D. Per germline, CDR1 MNHEY and CDR2 SMNVEV (reference sequence). CDR3 length: 15 residues. V lost 4 bases and J 0 bases, leaving 11 bases between the germline ends. The CDR3 DNA reads as TGTGCCAGCAGTTCTGACGGAGCTAGCACAGATACGCAGTATTTT. Translation: CASSSDGASTDTQYF.

CDR3 coding DNA: TGCAGCGCCCGAGGTTTACTAGCGGGAGGAGAGCAGTACTTC. Translated: CSARGLLAGGEQYF. The chain couples TRBV29-1 to TRBJ2-7; 12 bases line up with TRBD2. V was clipped by 7 bases and J by 7 bases; unmatched bases: 11. Germline CDR1 reads SQVTM; CDR2 reads ANQGSEA. The CDR3 contains 14 residues.

The V gene is TRBV6-1, the J gene TRBJ2-5; 12 nucleotides agree with TRBD2. The CDR3 contains 17 residues. Germline trimming cut 2 bases from V and 3 bases from J; bases unmatched to any gene: 7. Germline loops: CDR1 MNHNS, CDR2 SASEGT. The CDR3 region has the DNA TGTGCCAGCAGTGAATTTTTGACTAGCGGGAGTGAAGAGACCCAGTACTTC. Its translation is CASSEFLTSGSEETQYF.

The chain combines TRBV19 with TRBJ2-2, with 7 nucleotides matching TRBD1. This CDR3 is 15 amino acids long. The trim removed 8 bases at V and 2 bases at J, leaving 8 bases unmatched. CDR1 LNHDA and CDR2 SQIVND come from the germline V gene (reference sequence). The CDR3 spells CASRLGQINTGELFF. The CDR3, as DNA: TGTGCCAGTCGTTTGGGACAGATCAACACCGGGGAGCTGTTTTTT.

This clone was recorded only once. CDR3 sequence: CASSGSGSPFEQYF. The CDR3 bases are TGTGCCAGCAGCGGTAGCGGGAGCCCCTTCGAGCAGTACTTC. The rearrangement uses TRBV9 and TRBJ2-7; 9 nucleotides line up with TRBD2. The CDR3 has 14 amino acids. The J segment lost 6 bases and the V segment lost 3 bases, leaving 7 bases of the junction unmatched. Germline V gives CDR1 SGDLS, CDR2 YYNGEE.

The chain recombines TRBV5-1 with TRBJ2-2, with D perhaps TRBD2 (7 bases). This CDR3 is built from 17 residues. Trimming shortened V by 4 bases and J by 0 bases, and 16 bases separated the two germline ends. Per germline, CDR1 SGHRS and CDR2 YFSETQ. The DNA for the CDR3 is TGCGCCAGCAGCACCTTCGGGAGGACAGCGAACACCGGGGAGCTGTTTTTT. Encoded protein: CASSTFGRTANTGELFF.

The CDR3 coding sequence is TGTGCCAGTTTCAATCAGGGCGATGAAAAACTGTTTTTT. Amino acid sequence: CASFNQGDEKLFF. This chain connects TRBV28 to TRBJ1-4, with D perhaps matching TRBD1 (5 bases). CDR1 is MDHEN, CDR2 SYDVKM, per germline. This CDR3 region has 13 residues. V lost 9 bases, J lost 6 bases, and 14 bases lay in between.

The rearrangement joins TRBV3-1 (or the pseudogene TRBV3-2) to TRBJ1-2, with TRBD1 matching 8 bases. Looked up from germline, CDR1 is LGHDT and CDR2 is YNNKEL (reference sequence). CDR3 length equals 14 residues. The V gene end was trimmed by 2 bases and the J gene end by 6 bases; junction bases not matched to a gene: 5. CDR3 bases: TGTGCCAGCAGCCAAACGCAGGGGGCTGATGGCTACACCTTC. It specifies CASSQTQGADGYTF.

The J gene is TRBJ1-1, the V gene TRBV6-5, with 7 bases matching TRBD1. V shed 7 bases and J 0 bases; nucleotides not matched to a gene: 8. The CDR3 sequence is 15 residues long. Germline loops: CDR1 MNHEY, CDR2 SVGAGI. The CDR3 bases are TGTGCCAGCACACATACAGGGGTCCTGAACACTGAAGCTTTCTTT. Its translation is CASTHTGVLNTEAFF.

The genes are TRBV19 and TRBJ2-5, with TRBD1 as a possible D gene (6 bases). The length of the CDR3 is 15 residues. V lost 3 bases, J lost 0 bases, and 11 bases lay in between. Per germline, CDR1 LNHDA and CDR2 SQIVND (reference sequence). CDR3 in DNA: TGTGCCAGTAGTATTCAGGGGACCCACCAAGAGACCCAGTACTTC. This sequence encodes CASSIQGTHQETQYF.

The chain carries TRBV10-3 and TRBJ1-1; D is perhaps TRBD1 (5 bases). This CDR3 is 15 amino acids long. V was clipped by 10 bases and J by 0 bases, with 18 bases between them. The germline V gene has CDR1 ENHRY and CDR2 SYGVKD. CDR3 sequence: CATVTSTVLNTEAFF. In DNA, the CDR3 is TGTGCCACTGTAACATCGACAGTCTTGAACACTGAAGCTTTCTTT.

The chain joins TRBV18 to TRBJ1-5; the D is unclear. V gave up 2 bases and J gave up 2 bases, with 10 bases separating them. Germline CDR1 reads KGHSH; CDR2 reads LQKENI. This CDR3 comprises 15 residues. CDR3 sequence: CASSPLNSGNQPQHF. CDR3 nucleotide sequence: TGTGCCAGCTCACCATTGAACAGTGGCAATCAGCCCCAGCATTTT.

For this clone: Other DNA sequences in this specimen translate into the identical CDR3. The chain's CDR3 is CASSIGTGPYEQYF. CDR3 bases: TGTGCCAGTAGTATAGGGACAGGCCCTTACGAGCAGTACTTC. V is TRBV19 and J is TRBJ2-7; 7 positions match TRBD1. The CDR3 loop spans 14 amino acids. V trimming: 1 base; J trimming: 4 bases; junction bases outside the gene matches: 4. CDR1 is LNHDA, CDR2 SQIVND, per germline (reference sequence).

A few counts support this clone. The chain employs TRBV7-8 and TRBJ2-1, with 10 bases matching TRBD2. Trimming took 4 bases from V and 9 from J; bases not matched to a gene: 6. The CDR3 is made up of 14 amino acids. Germline V gives CDR1 SGHVS, CDR2 FQNEAQ. This CDR3 reads CASSYGTSATEQFF. The DNA for the CDR3 is TGTGCCAGCAGCTACGGGACTAGCGCCACTGAGCAGTTCTTC.

The J gene is TRBJ2-2, the V gene TRBV2; perhaps TRBD1 as D (6 bases). Between the trimmed V and J ends, which lost 6 bases and 4 bases, there was a span of 18 bases. The germline gives CDR1 SNHLY, CDR2 FYNNEI. The CDR3 length is 16 residues. This chain's CDR3 is CASSFITGIGTGELFF. CDR3 bases: TGTGCCAGCAGCTTTATTACAGGGATCGGCACCGGGGAGCTGTTTTTT.

This chain joins TRBV4-1 and TRBJ1-5, with a weak D call TRBD1 (6 bases). The CDR3 is 16 amino acids. Germline CDR1 and CDR2: MGHRA and YSYEKL. V was pared by 1 base and J by 5 bases, with 15 bases between. This CDR3 is CASSQVQGLRDQPQHF. The CDR3 DNA reads as TGCGCCAGCAGCCAAGTACAGGGCCTAAGGGATCAGCCCCAGCATTTT.

This clone came up once. The chain recombines TRBV12-3 or TRBV12-4 with TRBJ2-7; the D gene is possibly TRBD1 (5 bases). The CDR3 length is 13 residues. V lost 7 bases, J lost 3 bases, and 13 bases lay in between. CDR3 sequence: CASTPQGRYEQYF. The CDR3 bases are TGTGCCAGCACCCCTCAGGGCCGCTACGAGCAGTACTTC.

The V call is TRBV5-8, the J call TRBJ2-1; 16 bases are shared with TRBD2. With 4 bases clipped from V and 8 bases from J, the junction kept 6 bases outside the gene matches. The CDR3 has 16 residues. CDR1 and CDR2 from the germline V gene are SGHTS and YDEGEE. The CDR3 nucleotides are TGTGCCAGCAGCGTGGGACTAGCGGGAGGGCGGGATGAGCAGTTCTTC. Its translation is CASSVGLAGGRDEQFF.

This chain joins TRBV27 and TRBJ2-1; TRBD2 aligns across 8 bases. The CDR3 is made up of 16 amino acids. Germline CDR1 reads MNHEY; CDR2 reads SMNVEV (reference sequence). V shed 3 bases and J 8 bases; nucleotides not matched to a gene: 12. The CDR3 is CASSFPGAGGPHEQFF. In DNA form, the CDR3 reads TGTGCCAGCAGTTTCCCGGGGGCGGGAGGCCCTCATGAGCAGTTCTTC.

The genes are TRBV28 and TRBJ1-1; 7 nucleotides match TRBD1. Germline V gene sequence: CDR1 MDHEN, CDR2 SYDVKM. With V trimmed by 6 bases and J by 0 bases, 4 bases remained unmatched. The CDR3 totals 14 residues. DNA of the CDR3: TGTGCCAGCAGGGGCGGGACAGTGAACACTGAAGCTTTCTTT. Amino acid sequence: CASRGGTVNTEAFF.

This clone was observed a single time. This chain uses TRBV7-9 with TRBJ2-5; 7 bases line up with TRBD1. J gave up 2 bases and V 5 bases, and 5 bases lay outside the gene matches. Per the germline V gene, CDR1 is SEHNR and CDR2 is FQNEAQ (reference sequence). This CDR3 contains 14 residues. In DNA form, the CDR3 reads TGTGCCAGCAGCGCGTCGGGACAGCAAGAGACCCAGTACTTC. This codes for CASSASGQQETQYF.

The chain combines TRBV4-1 with TRBJ1-2; D may be TRBD1 (5 bases). The CDR3 covers 16 residues. CDR1 MGHRA and CDR2 YSYEKL come from the germline V gene. V lost 2 bases and J 2 bases, leaving 15 bases between the germline ends. The CDR3 reads CASSQSTGFGNYGYTF. The CDR3 DNA reads as TGCGCCAGCAGCCAATCCACAGGATTCGGAAACTATGGCTACACCTTC.

J is TRBJ1-5 and V is TRBV27; a possible D gene is TRBD1 (6 bases). The ends were cut back, 6 bases at V and 2 bases at J, with 11 bases in the middle. This CDR3 is built from 14 residues. CDR1 is MNHEY, CDR2 SMNVEV, per germline (reference sequence). In DNA, the CDR3 is TGTGCCAGCAGGTCGGCAGGGGGCAATCAGCCCCAGCATTTT. This encodes CASRSAGGNQPQHF.